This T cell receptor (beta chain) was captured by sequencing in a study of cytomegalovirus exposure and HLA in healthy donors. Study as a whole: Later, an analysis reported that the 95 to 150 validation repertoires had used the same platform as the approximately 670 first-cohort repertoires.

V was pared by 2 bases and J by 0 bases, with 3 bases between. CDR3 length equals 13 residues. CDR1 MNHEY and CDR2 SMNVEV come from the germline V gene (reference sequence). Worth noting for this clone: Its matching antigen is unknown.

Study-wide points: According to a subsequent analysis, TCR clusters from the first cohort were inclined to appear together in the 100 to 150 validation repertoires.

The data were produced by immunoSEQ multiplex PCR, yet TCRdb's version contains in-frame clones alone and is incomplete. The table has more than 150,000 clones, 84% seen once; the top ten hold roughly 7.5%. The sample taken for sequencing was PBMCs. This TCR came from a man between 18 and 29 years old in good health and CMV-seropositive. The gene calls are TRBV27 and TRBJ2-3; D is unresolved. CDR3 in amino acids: CASSLESTDTQYF. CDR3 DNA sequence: TGTGCCAGCAGTTTAGAGAGCACAGATACGCAGTATTTT.